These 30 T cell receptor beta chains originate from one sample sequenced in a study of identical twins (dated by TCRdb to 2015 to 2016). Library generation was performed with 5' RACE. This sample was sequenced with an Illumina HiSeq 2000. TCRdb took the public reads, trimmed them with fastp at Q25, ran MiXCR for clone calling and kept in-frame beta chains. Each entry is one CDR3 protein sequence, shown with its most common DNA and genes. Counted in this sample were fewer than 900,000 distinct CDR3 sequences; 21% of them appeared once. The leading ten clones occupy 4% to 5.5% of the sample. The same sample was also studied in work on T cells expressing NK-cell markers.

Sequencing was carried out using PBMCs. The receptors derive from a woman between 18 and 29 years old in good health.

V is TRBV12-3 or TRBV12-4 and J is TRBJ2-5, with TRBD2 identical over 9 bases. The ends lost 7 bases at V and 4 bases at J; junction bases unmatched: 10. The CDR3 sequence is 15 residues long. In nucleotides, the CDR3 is TGTGCCAGCACCTCCTCTAGCGGGATTTCAGAGACCCAGTACTTC. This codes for CASTSSSGISETQYF.

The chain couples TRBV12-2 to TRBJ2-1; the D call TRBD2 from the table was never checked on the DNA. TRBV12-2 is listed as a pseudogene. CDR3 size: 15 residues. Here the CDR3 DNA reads TGTGCAAGTCGACAGACGGGACTCGACTACAATGAGCAGTTCTTC. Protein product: CASRQTGLDYNEQFF.

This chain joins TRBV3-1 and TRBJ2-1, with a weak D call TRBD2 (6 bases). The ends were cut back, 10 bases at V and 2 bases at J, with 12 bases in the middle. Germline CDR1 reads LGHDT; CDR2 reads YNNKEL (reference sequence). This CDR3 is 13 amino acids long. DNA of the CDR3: TGTGCCATAGGTACTAGCCCCTACAATGAGCAGTTCTTC. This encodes CAIGTSPYNEQFF.

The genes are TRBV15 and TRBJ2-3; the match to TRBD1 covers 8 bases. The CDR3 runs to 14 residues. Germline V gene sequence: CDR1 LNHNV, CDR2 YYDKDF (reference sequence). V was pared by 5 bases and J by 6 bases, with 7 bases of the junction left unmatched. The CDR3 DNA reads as TGTGCCACCAGCGGCAAACAGGGGGACGATACGCAGTATTTT. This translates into CATSGKQGDDTQYF.

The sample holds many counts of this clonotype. CDR3 sequence: CASRLAGGSYEQYF. CDR3 coding DNA: TGTGCCAGCAGACTAGCGGGAGGATCCTACGAGCAGTACTTC. The chain uses TRBV12-3 or TRBV12-4 and TRBJ2-7; 12 bases agree with TRBD2. The length of the CDR3 is 14 residues. J gave up 1 base and V 6 bases, and 1 base lay outside the gene matches.

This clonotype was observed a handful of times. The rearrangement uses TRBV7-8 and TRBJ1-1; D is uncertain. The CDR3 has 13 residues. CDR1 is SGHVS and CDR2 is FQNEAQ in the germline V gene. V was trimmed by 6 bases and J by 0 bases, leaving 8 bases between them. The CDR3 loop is CASRVHLNTEAFF. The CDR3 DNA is TGTGCCAGCAGGGTTCATCTGAACACTGAAGCTTTCTTT.

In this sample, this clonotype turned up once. The CDR3 nucleotides read TGTGCCACCAGTGACCCCGGTAAAGAGACCCAGTACTTC. Residues: CATSDPGKETQYF. The rearrangement uses TRBV24-1 and TRBJ2-5; D ambiguous. The CDR3 spans 13 residues. Germline assignment: CDR1 KGHDR and CDR2 SFDVKD. The V end was cut by 4 bases, the J end by 3 bases, with 8 bases between.

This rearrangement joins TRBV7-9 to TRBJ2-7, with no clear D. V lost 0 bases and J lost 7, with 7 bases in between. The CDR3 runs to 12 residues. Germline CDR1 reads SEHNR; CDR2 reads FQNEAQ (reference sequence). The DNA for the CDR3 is TGTGCCAGCAGCTTAGCGATCGGTGAGCAGTACTTC. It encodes CASSLAIGEQYF.

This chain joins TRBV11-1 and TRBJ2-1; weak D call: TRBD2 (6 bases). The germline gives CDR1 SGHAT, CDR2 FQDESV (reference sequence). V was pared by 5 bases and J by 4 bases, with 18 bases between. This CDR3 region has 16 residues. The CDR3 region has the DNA TGTGCCAGCAGCCTCCACCCCTCGGACTATTACAATGAGCAGTTCTTC. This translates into CASSLHPSDYYNEQFF.

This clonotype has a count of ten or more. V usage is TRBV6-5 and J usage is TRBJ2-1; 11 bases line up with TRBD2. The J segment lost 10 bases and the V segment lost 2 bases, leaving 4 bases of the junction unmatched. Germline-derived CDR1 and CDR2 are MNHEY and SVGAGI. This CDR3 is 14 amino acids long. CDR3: CASSYGGLAAEQFF. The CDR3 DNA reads TGTGCCAGCAGTTACGGGGGACTAGCGGCCGAGCAGTTCTTC.

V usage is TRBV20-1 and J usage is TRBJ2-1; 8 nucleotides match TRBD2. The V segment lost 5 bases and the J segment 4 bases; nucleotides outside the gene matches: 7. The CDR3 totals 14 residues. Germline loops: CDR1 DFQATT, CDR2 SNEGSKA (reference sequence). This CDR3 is CSARRSGGYNEQFF. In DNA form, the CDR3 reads TGCAGTGCTCGGCGGAGCGGGGGTTACAATGAGCAGTTCTTC.

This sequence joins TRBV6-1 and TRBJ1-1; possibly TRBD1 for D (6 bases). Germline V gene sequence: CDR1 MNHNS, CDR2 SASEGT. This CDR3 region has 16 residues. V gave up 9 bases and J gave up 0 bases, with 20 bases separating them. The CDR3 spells CASRRVAGALNTEAFF. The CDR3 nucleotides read TGTGCCAGTCGGAGGGTCGCAGGGGCCCTGAACACTGAAGCTTTCTTT.

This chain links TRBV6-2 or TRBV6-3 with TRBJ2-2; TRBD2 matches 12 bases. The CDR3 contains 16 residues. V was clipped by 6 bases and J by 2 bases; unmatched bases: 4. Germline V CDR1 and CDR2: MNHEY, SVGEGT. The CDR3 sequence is CASRLAGGGNTGELFF. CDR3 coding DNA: TGTGCCAGCAGACTAGCGGGGGGTGGTAACACCGGGGAGCTGTTTTTT.

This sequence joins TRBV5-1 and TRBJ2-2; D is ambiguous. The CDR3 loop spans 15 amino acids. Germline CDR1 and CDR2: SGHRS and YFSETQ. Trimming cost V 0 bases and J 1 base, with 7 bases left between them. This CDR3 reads CASSLDQMNTGELFF. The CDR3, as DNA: TGCGCCAGCAGCTTGGACCAGATGAACACCGGGGAGCTGTTTTTT.

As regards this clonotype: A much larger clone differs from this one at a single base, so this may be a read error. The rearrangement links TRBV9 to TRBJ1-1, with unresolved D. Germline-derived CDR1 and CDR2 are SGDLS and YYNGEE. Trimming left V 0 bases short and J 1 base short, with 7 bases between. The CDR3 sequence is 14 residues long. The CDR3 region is CASSVAPQNTEAFF. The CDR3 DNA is TGTGCCAGCAGCGTAGCACCGCAGAACACTGAAGCTTTCTTT.

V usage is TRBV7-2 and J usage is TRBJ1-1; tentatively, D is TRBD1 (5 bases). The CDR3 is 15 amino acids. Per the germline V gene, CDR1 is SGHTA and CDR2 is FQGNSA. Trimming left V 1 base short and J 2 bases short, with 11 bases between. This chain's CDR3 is CASSLGRDVNTEAFF. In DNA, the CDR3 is TGTGCCAGCAGCTTAGGCAGGGACGTTAACACTGAAGCTTTCTTT.

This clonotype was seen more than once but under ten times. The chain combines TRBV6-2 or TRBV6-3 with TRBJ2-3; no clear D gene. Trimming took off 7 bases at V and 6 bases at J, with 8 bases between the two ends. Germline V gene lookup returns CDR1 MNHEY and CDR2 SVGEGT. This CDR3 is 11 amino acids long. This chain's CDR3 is CASNNWDTQYF. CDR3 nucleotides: TGTGCCAGCAATAACTGGGATACGCAGTATTTT.

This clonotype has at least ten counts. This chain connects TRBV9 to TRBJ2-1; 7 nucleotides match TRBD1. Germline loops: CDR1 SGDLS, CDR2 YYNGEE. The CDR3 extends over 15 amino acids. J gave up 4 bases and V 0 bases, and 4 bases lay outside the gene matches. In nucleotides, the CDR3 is TGTGCCAGCAGCGTAGAGGGGACAGCGTACAATGAGCAGTTCTTC. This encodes CASSVEGTAYNEQFF.

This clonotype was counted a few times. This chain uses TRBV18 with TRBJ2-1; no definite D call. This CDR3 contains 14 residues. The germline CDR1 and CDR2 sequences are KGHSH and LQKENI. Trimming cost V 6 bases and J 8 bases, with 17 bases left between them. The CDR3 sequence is CASSLQLVTDEQFF. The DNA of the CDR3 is TGTGCCAGCTCCCTCCAGCTAGTCACTGATGAGCAGTTCTTC. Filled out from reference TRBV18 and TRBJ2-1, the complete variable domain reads NAGVMQNPRHLVRRRGQEARLRCSPMKGHSHVYWYRQLPEEGLKFMVYLQKENIIDESGMPKERFSAEFPKEGPSILRIQQVVRGDSAAYFCASSLQLVTDEQFFGPGTRLTVL.

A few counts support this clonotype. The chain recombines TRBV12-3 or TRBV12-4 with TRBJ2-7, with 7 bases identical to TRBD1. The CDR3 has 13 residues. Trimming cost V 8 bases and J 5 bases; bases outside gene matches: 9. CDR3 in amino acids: CASARQGSHEQYF. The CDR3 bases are TGTGCCAGCGCCCGACAGGGATCCCACGAGCAGTACTTC.

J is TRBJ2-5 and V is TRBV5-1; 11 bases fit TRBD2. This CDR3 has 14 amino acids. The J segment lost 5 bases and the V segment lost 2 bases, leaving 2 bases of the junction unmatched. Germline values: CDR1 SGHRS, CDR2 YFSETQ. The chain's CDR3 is CASSFSGRAETQYF. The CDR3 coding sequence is TGCGCCAGCAGCTTTAGCGGGAGGGCCGAGACCCAGTACTTC.

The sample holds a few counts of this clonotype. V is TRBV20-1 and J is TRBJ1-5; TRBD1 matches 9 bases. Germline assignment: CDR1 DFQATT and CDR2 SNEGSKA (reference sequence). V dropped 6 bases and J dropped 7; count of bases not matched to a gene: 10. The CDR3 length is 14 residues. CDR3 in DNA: TGCAGTGCCCCAGCACAGGGGGCGCGACAGCCCCAGCATTTT. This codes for CSAPAQGARQPQHF.

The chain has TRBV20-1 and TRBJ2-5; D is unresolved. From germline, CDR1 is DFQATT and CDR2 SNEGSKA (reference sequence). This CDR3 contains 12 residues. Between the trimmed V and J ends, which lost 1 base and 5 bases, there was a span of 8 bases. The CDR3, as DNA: TGCAGTGCTAGAGGGGTTGACGAGACCCAGTACTTC. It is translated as CSARGVDETQYF.

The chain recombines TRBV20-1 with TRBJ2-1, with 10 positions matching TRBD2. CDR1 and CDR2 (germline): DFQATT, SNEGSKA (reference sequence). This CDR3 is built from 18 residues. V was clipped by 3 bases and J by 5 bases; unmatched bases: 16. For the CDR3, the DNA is TGCAGTGCTAGTCACAGTGAGCGGGGGGGCCCGTTCGACAATGAGCAGTTCTTC. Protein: CSASHSERGGPFDNEQFF.

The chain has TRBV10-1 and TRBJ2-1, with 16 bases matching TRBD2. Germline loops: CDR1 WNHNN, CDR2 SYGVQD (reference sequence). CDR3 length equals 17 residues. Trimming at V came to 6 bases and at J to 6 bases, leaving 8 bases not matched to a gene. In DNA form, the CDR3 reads TGCGCCAGCAGGCCCGGGACTAGCGGGAGGGCCGGCAATGAGCAGTTCTTC. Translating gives CASRPGTSGRAGNEQFF.

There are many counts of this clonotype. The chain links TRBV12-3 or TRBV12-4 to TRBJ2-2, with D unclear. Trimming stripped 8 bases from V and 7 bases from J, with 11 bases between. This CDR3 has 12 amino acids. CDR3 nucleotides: TGTGCCAGCCGTTACCTCGGCGGGGAGCTGTTTTTT. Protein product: CASRYLGGELFF.

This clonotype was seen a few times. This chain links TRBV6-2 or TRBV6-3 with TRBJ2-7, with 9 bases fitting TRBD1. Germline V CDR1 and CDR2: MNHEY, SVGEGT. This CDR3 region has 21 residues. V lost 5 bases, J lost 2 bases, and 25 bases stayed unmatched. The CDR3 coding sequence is TGTGCCAGCAGTACCGGGACAGGGAGCGGCTTGGCTAGCGTCGCTCCCTACGAGCAGTACTTC. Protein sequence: CASSTGTGSGLASVAPYEQYF.

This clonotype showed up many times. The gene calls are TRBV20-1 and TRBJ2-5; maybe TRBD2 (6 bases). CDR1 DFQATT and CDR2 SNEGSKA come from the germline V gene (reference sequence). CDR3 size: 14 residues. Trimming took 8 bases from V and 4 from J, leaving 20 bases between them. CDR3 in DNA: TGCAGTCTGGCGGGGTCTAGAACGGGAGAGACCCAGTACTTC. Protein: CSLAGSRTGETQYF.

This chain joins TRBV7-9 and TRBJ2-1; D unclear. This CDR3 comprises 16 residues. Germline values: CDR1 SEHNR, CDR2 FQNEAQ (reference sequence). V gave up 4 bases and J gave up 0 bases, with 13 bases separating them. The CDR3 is CASSYTRRHSYNEQFF. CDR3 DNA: TGTGCCAGCAGCTATACCAGGCGGCACTCCTACAATGAGCAGTTCTTC.

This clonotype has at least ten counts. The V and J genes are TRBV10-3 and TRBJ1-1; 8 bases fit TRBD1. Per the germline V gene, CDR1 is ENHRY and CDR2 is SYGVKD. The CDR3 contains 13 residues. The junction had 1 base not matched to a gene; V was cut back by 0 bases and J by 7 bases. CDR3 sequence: CAISESTGDEAFF. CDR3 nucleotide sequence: TGTGCCATCAGTGAGTCGACAGGGGATGAAGCTTTCTTT.